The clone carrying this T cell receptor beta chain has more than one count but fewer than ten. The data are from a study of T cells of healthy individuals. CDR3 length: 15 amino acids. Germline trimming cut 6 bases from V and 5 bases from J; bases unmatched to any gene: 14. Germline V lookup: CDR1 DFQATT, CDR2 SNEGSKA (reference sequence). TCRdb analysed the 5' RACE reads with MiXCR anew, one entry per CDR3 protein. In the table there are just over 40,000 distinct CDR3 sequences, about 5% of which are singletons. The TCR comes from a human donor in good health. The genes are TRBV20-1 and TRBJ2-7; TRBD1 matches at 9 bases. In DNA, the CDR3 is TGCAGTGCCGGACTTGACAGGGGGATCACGGACGAGCAGTACTTC. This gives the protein CSAGLDRGITDEQYF.